The 11 T cell receptor beta chains below all came from one sample that was sequenced in a study of CD8+CD57+ T cells in acquired aplastic anemia. It was patients with CD8+CD57+ cell expansion by flow cytometry who were chosen for sequencing. CDR3 and TCR beta VDJ profiling relied on genomic DNA as the template. TCRdb re-derived calls from the reads in MiXCR, one entry per CDR3 protein. The sample lists roughly 250,000 distinct CDR3 sequences, approximately 79% occurring once. Source material: sorted CD4+, CD8+, or CD8+CD57+ T cells (not recorded which) from PBMCs. These receptors were collected from a human donor with aplastic anemia.

Details on this clonotype: One end of the junction varies from germline; a read error may be responsible. The rearrangement uses TRBV14 and TRBJ2-3; TRBD2 matches at 9 bases. The CDR3 contains 14 residues. The V gene's germline CDR1 is SGHDN and CDR2 FVKESK. The CDR3 here is CASSLAGVDTGEHF. The CDR3 region has the DNA TGTGCCAGCAGCTTAGCGGGAGTCGATACCGGGGAGCATTTT.

As concerns this clonotype: This CDR3 is missing its conserved last phenylalanine or tryptophan, likely due to a read error. It is unclear where the CDR3 begins or ends on the DNA, so no DNA is shown, and the CDR3 is as TCRdb lists it. V usage is TRBV7-9 and J usage is TRBJ2-3; TRBD1, as called in the table, went unchecked against the DNA. Germline lookup yields CDR1 SEHNR and CDR2 FQNEAQ (reference sequence). The CDR3 adds up to 13 amino acids, both ends counted. The chain's CDR3 is CASSLGPGELLFV.

This CDR3 reads CASSLAGGPTSTETQYF. DNA of the CDR3: TGTGCCAGCAGCTTAGCGGGGGGGCCCACCTCCACGGAGACCCAGTACTTC. This chain links TRBV7-2 with TRBJ2-5; D possibly corresponds to TRBD2 (7 bases). Germline CDR1 is SGHTA and CDR2 is FQGNSA. The CDR3 has 17 residues. The ends were cut back, 0 bases at V and 5 bases at J, with 19 bases in the middle.

A note on this clonotype: A read error may produce the germline difference seen at one junction end. The V gene is TRBV2, the J gene TRBJ2-7; D tentatively fits TRBD1 or TRBD2 (6 bases each). The germline CDR1 and CDR2 sequences are SNHLY and FYNNEI. The CDR3 runs 16 residues. This CDR3 is CASRDGGTDTQYVHPF. CDR3 nucleotide sequence: TGTGCCAGCAGGGACGGGGGCACAGATACGCAGTACGTTCACCCATTC.

This chain uses TRBV7-9 with TRBJ2-1, with 8 bases fitting TRBD2. With 9 bases clipped from V and 15 bases from J, the junction kept 22 bases outside the gene matches. This CDR3 region has 15 residues. The germline V gene encodes CDR1 SEHNR and CDR2 FQNEAQ (reference sequence). Here the CDR3 DNA reads TGTGCCAGTAGTTTTACTAGCGGAACCAGCAATTATTCGTTCTTC. Amino acid sequence: CASSFTSGTSNYSFF.

In regard to this clonotype: One end of the junction is discordant with germline, which a read error may explain. V gene TRBV2 combines with J gene TRBJ2-7; tentatively, D is TRBD2 (7 bases). The length of the CDR3 is 15 residues. The germline CDR1 and CDR2 sequences are SNHLY and FYNNEI. The CDR3: CASSGEGGTNNEDFF. The CDR3 bases are TGTGCCAGCAGTGGGGAGGGGGGGACGAACAACGAGGATTTCTTT.

Comments on this clonotype: No DNA is shown, since the ends of the CDR3 on it are uncertain; the CDR3 is the one TCRdb lists. This chain links TRBV7-9 with TRBJ2-5; the table's D call TRBD1 went unverified against the DNA. The CDR3 has 14 residues if both end residues are counted. Germline CDR1 reads SEHNR; CDR2 reads FQNEAQ (reference sequence). CDR3: CAGQGPRETQYFGF.

Concerning this clonotype itself: At one end the junction does not follow the germline gene, possibly because of a read error. This chain joins TRBV7-9 and TRBJ2-5, with D perhaps being TRBD1 or TRBD2 (5 bases each). Germline V gene sequence: CDR1 SEHNR, CDR2 FQNEAQ (reference sequence). The CDR3 extends over 14 amino acids. CDR3 bases: TGTGCCAGCAGCTTTCGAAGAAGGGGAGAGACCCATTACTTC. As protein: CASSFRRRGETHYF.

V is TRBV7-9 and J is TRBJ2-5; D unresolved. CDR3 length equals 16 residues. Deletions cut 1 base from V and 11 bases from J, with 23 bases between. Per germline, CDR1 SEHNR and CDR2 FQNEAQ (reference sequence). The CDR3 DNA reads as TGTGCCAGCAGCTTAGGAGAGACCCAGTACTCCGGGCCACAGTACTTC. Its protein product is CASSLGETQYSGPQYF.

Notes on this clonotype: One end of the junction does not line up with germline, which may come from a read error. The chain employs TRBV19 and TRBJ2-1, with 9 bases lining up with TRBD2. Germline assignment: CDR1 LNHDA and CDR2 SQIVND (reference sequence). This CDR3 has 16 amino acids. Here the CDR3 reads CASSIMGRGGNQPQHF. DNA for the CDR3: TGTGCCAGTAGTATTATGGGGCGGGGGGGCAATCAGCCCCAGCATTTC. The full variable domain, in which reference TRBV19 and TRBJ2-1 provide the parts outside the CDR3, is DGGITQSPKYLFRKEGQNVTLSCEQNLNHDAMYWYRQDPGQGLRLIYYSQIVNDFQKGDIAEGYSVSREKKESFPLTVTSAQKNPTAFYLCASSIMGRGGNQPQHFGPGTRLTVL.

The chain links TRBV2 to TRBJ2-7, with D possibly being TRBD1 (8 bases). The CDR3 loop spans 13 amino acids. The ends were cut back, 10 bases at V and 5 bases at J, with 18 bases in the middle. Germline CDR1 is SNHLY and CDR2 is FYNNEI. This CDR3 is CAIGRGQVDEQYV. The CDR3 nucleotides are TGTGCCATTGGGAGGGGACAGGTGGACGAGCAGTACGTC.